This section outlines one T cell receptor (beta chain) sequence together with its context. CDR1 and CDR2 (germline): SGHDT, YYEEEE. This CDR3 contains 13 residues. The ends were cut back, 0 bases at V and 4 bases at J, with 4 bases in the middle. The data stem from a study of blood T cell repertoires in COVID-19. Only in-frame clones appear in the TCRdb table, and some are missing; sequencing was by immunoSEQ multiplex PCR. Counted here are almost 85,000 clones, roughly 91% occurring once; the ten biggest clones make up around 1.2%. The chain links TRBV5-6 to TRBJ1-4; no clear D. The TCR was taken from a woman aged 50 to 60 with acute COVID-19. Sequencing was done on a sample of PBMCs or T cells enriched from blood (not recorded which). The CDR3 DNA follows: TGTGCCAGCAGCTTGGGGAGTAATGAAAAACTGTTTTTT. This sequence encodes CASSLGSNEKLFF.